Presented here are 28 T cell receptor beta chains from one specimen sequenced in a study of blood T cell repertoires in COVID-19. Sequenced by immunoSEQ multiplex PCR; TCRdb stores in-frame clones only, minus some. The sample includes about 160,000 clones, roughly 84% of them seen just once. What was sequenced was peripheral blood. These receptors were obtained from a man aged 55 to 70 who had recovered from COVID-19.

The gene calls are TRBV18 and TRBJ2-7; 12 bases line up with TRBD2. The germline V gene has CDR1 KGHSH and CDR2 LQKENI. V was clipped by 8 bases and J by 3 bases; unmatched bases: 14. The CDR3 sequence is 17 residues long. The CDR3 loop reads CASTRDRTSGGNYEQYF. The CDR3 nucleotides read TGTGCCAGCACCCGGGACAGAACTAGCGGGGGGAACTACGAGCAGTACTTC. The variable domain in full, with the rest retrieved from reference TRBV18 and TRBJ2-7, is NAGVMQNPRHLVRRRGQEARLRCSPMKGHSHVYWYRQLPEEGLKFMVYLQKENIIDESGMPKERFSAEFPKEGPSILRIQQVVRGDSAAYFCASTRDRTSGGNYEQYFGPGTRLTVT.

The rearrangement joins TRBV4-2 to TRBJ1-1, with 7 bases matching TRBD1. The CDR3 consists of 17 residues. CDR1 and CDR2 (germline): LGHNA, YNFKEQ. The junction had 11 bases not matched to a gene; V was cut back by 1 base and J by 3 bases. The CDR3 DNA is TGTGCCAGCAGCCAAGTCCTGGATCATACAGGGGACACTGAAGCTTTCTTT. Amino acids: CASSQVLDHTGDTEAFF.

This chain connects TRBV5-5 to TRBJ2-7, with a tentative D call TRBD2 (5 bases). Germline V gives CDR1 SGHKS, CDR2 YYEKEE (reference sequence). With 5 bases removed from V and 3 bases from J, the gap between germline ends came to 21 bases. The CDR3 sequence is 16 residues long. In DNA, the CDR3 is TGTGCCAGCAGTTTCCCCCCGGCCAGCGGTCTCTACGAGCAGTACTTC. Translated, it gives CASSFPPASGLYEQYF.

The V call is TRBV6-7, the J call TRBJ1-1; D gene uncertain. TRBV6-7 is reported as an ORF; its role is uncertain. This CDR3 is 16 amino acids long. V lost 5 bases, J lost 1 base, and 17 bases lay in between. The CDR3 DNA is TGTGCCAGCAGTGGTCCACAGTCGGTGGCGAACACTGAAGCTTTCTTT. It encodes CASSGPQSVANTEAFF.

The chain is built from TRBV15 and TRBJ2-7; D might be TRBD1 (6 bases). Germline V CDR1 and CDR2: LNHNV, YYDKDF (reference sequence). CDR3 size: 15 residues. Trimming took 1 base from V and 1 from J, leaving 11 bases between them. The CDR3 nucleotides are TGTGCCACCAGCAGAGGTTCCCAGGGGTCCTACGAGCAGTACTTC. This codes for CATSRGSQGSYEQYF. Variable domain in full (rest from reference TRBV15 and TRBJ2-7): DAMVIQNPRYQVTQFGKPVTLSCSQTLNHNVMYWYQQKSSQAPKLLFHYYDKDFNNEADTPDNFQSRRPNTSFCFLDIRSPGLGDTAMYLCATSRGSQGSYEQYFGPGTRLTVT.

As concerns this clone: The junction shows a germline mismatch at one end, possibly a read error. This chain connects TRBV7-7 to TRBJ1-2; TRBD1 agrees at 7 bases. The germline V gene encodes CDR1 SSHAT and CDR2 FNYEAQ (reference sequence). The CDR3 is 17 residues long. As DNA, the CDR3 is TGTGCTAGCAGCGGATCAGTCCGACAGGGCGGATTTCTTGGCTACACCTTC. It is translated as CASSGSVRQGGFLGYTF.

CDR3 coding DNA: TGCGCCAGCAGCATGGAGGGACAGGGGGCGACTGAAGCTTTCTTT. Translating it yields CASSMEGQGATEAFF. The chain combines TRBV5-1 with TRBJ1-1, with 12 bases that match TRBD1. Germline CDR1 SGHRS, CDR2 YFSETQ. V lost 4 bases to trimming and J lost 5 bases; unmatched junction nucleotides: 6. The CDR3 contains 15 residues. Filled out from reference TRBV5-1 and TRBJ1-1, the complete variable domain reads KAGVTQTPRYLIKTRGQQVTLSCSPISGHRSVSWYQQTPGQGLQFLFEYFSETQRNKGNFPGRFSGRQFSNSRSEMNVSTLELGDSALYLCASSMEGQGATEAFFGQGTRLTVV.

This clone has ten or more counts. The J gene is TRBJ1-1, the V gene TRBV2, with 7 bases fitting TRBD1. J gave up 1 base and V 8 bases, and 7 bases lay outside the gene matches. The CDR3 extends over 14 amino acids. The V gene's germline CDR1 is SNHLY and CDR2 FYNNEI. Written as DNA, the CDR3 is TGTGCCAGCGCCTACGGGACAGCGAACACTGAAGCTTTCTTT. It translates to CASAYGTANTEAFF.

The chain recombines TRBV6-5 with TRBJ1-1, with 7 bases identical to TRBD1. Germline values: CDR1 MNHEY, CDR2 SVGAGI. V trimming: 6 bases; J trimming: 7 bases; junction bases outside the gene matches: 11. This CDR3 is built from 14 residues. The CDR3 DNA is TGTGCCAGCAGGAACACAGGGGTATTAGTTGAAGCTTTCTTT. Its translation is CASRNTGVLVEAFF.

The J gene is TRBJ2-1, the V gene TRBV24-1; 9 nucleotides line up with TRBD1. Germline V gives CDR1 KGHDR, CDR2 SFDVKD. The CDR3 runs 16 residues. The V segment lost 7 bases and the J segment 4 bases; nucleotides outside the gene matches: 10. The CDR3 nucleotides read TGTGCCACCAGCGTCCCCCCGGGACAGGGTTACAATGAGCAGTTCTTC. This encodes CATSVPPGQGYNEQFF.

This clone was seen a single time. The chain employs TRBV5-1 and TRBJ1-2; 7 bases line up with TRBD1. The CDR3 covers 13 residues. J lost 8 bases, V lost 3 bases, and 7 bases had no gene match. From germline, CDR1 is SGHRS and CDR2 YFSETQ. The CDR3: CASSSDRAGGYTF. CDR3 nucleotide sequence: TGCGCCAGCAGCTCTGACAGGGCGGGAGGCTACACCTTC.

The CDR3 region has the DNA TGTGCCAGTAGCCTGGACAGGGGGTACAATCAGCCCCAGCATTTT. Encoded protein: CASSLDRGYNQPQHF. The J gene is TRBJ1-5, the V gene TRBV19, with 10 bases matching TRBD1. V lost 6 bases, J lost 3 bases, and 5 bases stayed unmatched. This CDR3 has 15 residues. Per germline, CDR1 LNHDA and CDR2 SQIVND (reference sequence).

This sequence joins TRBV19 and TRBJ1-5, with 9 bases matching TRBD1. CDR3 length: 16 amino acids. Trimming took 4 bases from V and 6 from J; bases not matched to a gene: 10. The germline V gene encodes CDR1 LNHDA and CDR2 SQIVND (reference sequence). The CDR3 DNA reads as TGTGCCAGTAGTACCCCGACAGGGGGGGAAGGTCAGCCCCAGCATTTT. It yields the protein CASSTPTGGEGQPQHF.

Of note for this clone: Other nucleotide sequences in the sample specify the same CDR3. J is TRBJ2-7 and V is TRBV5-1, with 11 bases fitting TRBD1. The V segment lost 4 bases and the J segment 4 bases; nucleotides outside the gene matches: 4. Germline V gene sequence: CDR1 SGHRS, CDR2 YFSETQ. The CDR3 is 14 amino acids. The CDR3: CASSQGQGAYEQYF. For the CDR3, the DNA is TGCGCCAGCAGCCAAGGACAGGGGGCGTACGAGCAGTACTTC.

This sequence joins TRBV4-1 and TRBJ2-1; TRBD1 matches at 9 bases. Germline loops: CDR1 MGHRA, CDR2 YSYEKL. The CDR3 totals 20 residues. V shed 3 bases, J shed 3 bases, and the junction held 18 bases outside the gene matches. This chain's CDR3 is CASSQGKGVRRTGDYNEQFF. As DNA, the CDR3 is TGCGCCAGCAGCCAGGGAAAAGGGGTTAGACGGACAGGGGACTACAATGAGCAGTTCTTC.

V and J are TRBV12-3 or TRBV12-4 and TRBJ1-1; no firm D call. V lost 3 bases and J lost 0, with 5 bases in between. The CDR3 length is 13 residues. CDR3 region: CASSLKLNTEAFF. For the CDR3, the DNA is TGTGCCAGCAGTTTGAAGCTGAACACTGAAGCTTTCTTT.

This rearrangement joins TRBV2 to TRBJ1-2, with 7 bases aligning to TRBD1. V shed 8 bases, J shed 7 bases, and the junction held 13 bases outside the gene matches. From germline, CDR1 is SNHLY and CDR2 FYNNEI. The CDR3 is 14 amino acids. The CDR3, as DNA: TGTGCCAGCGTACAGGGGACGGAGGCCTTTGGCTACACCTTC. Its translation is CASVQGTEAFGYTF. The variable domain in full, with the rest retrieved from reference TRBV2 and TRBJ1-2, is EPEVTQTPSHQVTQMGQEVILRCVPISNHLYFYWYRQILGQKVEFLVSFYNNEISEKSEIFDDQFSVERPDGSNFTLKIRSTKLEDSAMYFCASVQGTEAFGYTFGSGTRLTVV.

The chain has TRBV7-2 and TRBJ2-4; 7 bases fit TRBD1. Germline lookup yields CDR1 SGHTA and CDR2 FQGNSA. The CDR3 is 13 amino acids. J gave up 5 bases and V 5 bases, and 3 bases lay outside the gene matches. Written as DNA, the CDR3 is TGTGCCAGCAGCCCTGGGACAGAAAACATTCAGTACTTC. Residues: CASSPGTENIQYF. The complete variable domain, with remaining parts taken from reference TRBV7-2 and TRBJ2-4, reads GAGVSQSPSNKVTEKGKDVELRCDPISGHTALYWYRQSLGQGLEFLIYFQGNSAPDKSGLPSDRFSAERTGGSVSTLTIQRTQQEDSAVYLCASSPGTENIQYFGAGTRLSVL.

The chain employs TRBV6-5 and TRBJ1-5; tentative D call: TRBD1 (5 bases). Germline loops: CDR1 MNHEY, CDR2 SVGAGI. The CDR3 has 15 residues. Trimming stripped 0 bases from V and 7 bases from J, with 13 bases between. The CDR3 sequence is CASSYSVTGSQPQHF. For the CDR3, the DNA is TGTGCCAGCAGTTACTCGGTTACAGGCAGCCAGCCCCAGCATTTT.

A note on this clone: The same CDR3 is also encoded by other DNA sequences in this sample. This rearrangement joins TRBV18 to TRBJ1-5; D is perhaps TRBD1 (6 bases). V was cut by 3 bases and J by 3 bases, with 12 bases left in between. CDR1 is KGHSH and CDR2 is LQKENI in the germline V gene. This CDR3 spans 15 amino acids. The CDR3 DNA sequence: TGTGCCAGCTCACCCGGGCAGGGGACCAATCAGCCCCAGCATTTT. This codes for CASSPGQGTNQPQHF.

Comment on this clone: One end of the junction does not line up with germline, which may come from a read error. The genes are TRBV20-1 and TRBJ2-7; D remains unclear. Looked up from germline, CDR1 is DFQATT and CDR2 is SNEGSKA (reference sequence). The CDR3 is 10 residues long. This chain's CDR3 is CSARDESVIF. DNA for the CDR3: TGCAGTGCTAGAGATGAATCGGTAATCTTC.

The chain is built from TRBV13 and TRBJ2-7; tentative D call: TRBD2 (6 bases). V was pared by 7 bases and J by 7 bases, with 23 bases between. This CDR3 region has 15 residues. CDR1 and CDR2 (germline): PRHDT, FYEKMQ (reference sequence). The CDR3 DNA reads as TGTGCCAGCATCCCGGAGGGCACTCGTTTAGGGGAGCAGTACTTC. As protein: CASIPEGTRLGEQYF.

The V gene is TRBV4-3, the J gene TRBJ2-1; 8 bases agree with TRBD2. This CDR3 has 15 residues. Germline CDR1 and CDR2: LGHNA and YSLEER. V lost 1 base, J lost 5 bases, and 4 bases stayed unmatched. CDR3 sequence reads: CASSQGAGGHNEQFF. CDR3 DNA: TGCGCCAGCAGCCAAGGGGCGGGGGGCCACAATGAGCAGTTCTTC.

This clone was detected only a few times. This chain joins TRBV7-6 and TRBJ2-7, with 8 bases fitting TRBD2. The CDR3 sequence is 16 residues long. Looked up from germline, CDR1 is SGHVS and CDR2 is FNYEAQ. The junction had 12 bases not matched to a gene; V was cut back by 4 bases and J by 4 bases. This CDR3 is CASSSRGGAGKYEQYF. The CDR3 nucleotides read TGTGCCAGCAGCTCCCGGGGGGGAGCGGGGAAATACGAGCAGTACTTC. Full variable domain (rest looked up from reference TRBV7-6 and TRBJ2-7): GAGVSQSPRYKVTKRGQDVALRCDPISGHVSLYWYRQALGQGPEFLTYFNYEAQQDKSGLPNDRFSAERPEGSISTLTIQRTEQRDSAMYRCASSSRGGAGKYEQYFGPGTRLTVT.

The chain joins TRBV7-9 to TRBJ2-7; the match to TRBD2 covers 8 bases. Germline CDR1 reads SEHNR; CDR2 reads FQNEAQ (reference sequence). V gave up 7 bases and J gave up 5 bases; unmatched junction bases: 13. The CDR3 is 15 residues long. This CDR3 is CASTPGVAGSDEQYF. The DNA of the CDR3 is TGTGCCAGCACCCCTGGGGTAGCGGGGTCAGACGAGCAGTACTTC.

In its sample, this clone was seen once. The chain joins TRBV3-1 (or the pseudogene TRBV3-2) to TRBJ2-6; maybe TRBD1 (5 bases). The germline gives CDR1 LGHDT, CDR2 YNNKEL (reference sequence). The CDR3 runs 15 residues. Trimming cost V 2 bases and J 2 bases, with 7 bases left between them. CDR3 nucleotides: TGTGCCAGCAGCCAACAGGGTACTGGGGCCAACGTCCTGACTTTC. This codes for CASSQQGTGANVLTF.

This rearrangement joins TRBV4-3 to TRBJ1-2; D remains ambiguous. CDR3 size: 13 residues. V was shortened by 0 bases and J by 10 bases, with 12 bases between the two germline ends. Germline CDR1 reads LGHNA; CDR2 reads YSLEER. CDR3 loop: CASSQDAGQDYTF. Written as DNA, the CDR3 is TGCGCCAGCAGCCAAGATGCAGGCCAGGACTACACCTTC.

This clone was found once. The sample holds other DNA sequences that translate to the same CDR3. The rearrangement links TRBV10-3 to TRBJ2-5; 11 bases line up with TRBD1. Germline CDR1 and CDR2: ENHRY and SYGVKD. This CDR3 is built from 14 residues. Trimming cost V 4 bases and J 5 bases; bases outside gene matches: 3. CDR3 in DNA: TGTGCCATCAGTGGGACAGGGGGCACGGAGACCCAGTACTTC. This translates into CAISGTGGTETQYF.